These 11 T cell receptor beta chains originate from one sample sequenced in a study of blood T cell repertoires in COVID-19. The repertoire was sequenced with immunoSEQ multiplex PCR; TCRdb's copy has only in-frame clones and lacks some. This sample has some 29,000 clones, with 70% to 90% found just once. Material: peripheral blood. The receptor source for this set is a human donor in a cohort sampled during active COVID-19.

This clone showed up just once. The chain joins TRBV6-2 or TRBV6-3 to TRBJ1-2; the match to TRBD1 covers 9 bases. CDR3 length: 16 residues. V was clipped by 2 bases and J by 2 bases; unmatched bases: 6. Per germline, CDR1 MNHEY and CDR2 SVGEGT. The CDR3, as DNA: TGTGCCAGCAGTTACGCTGGGGACAGGGCGAACTATGGCTACACCTTC. It is translated as CASSYAGDRANYGYTF.

The rearrangement uses TRBV11-2 and TRBJ1-2; possibly TRBD1 for D (6 bases). The CDR3 length is 18 residues. The ends were cut back, 0 bases at V and 7 bases at J, with 24 bases in the middle. The V gene's germline CDR1 is SGHAT and CDR2 FQNNGV. CDR3 coding DNA: TGTGCCAGCAGCTTAGATGATAGGGGGTTCCATTTTTCTGGTGGCTACACCTTC. Translated, it gives CASSLDDRGFHFSGGYTF.

This clone was counted a few times. V usage is TRBV4-1 and J usage is TRBJ1-1; no definite D call. CDR3 size: 15 residues. The V gene lost 4 bases and the J gene lost 4 bases, with 16 bases spanning the gap. Germline-derived CDR1 and CDR2 are MGHRA and YSYEKL. DNA for the CDR3: TGCGCCAGCAGCCGCGCGGGAGGTCAAATCACTGAAGCTTTCTTT. Translating gives CASSRAGGQITEAFF.

The chain couples TRBV2 to TRBJ1-2, with TRBD1 matching 7 bases. The CDR3 covers 15 residues. The germline V gene encodes CDR1 SNHLY and CDR2 FYNNEI. J was trimmed by 8 bases and V by 0 bases; bases with no gene match: 9. The CDR3 DNA reads as TGTGCCAGCAGTGAAGCCGCAGGGGGGCGAGGCGGCTACACCTTC. Translated, it gives CASSEAAGGRGGYTF.

The rearrangement links TRBV28 to TRBJ2-5; D ambiguous. This CDR3 has 10 amino acids. The V end lost 8 bases, the J end lost 5 bases, and 6 bases lay between the germline ends. From germline, CDR1 is MDHEN and CDR2 SYDVKM. The CDR3 nucleotides are TGTGCCAGCGGCCCGGAGACCCAGTACTTC. Translated: CASGPETQYF.

This clone was seen just once. This chain connects TRBV6-2 or TRBV6-3 to TRBJ1-1, with D tentatively TRBD1 (6 bases). The CDR3 is 15 residues long. Germline V gene sequence: CDR1 MNHEY, CDR2 SVGEGT. Trimming stripped 6 bases from V and 0 bases from J, with 14 bases between. This CDR3 is CASSPRGQLNTEAFF. The CDR3 nucleotides are TGTGCCAGCAGCCCCCGGGGACAATTGAACACTGAAGCTTTCTTT.

The chain carries TRBV19 and TRBJ2-2; 9 nucleotides match TRBD2. The CDR3 spans 16 residues. Germline CDR1 reads LNHDA; CDR2 reads SQIVND (reference sequence). Losses at the gene ends were 11 bases for V and 7 bases for J; bases not matched to a gene: 17. CDR3 in amino acids: CAVNRFGTSLDGELFF. DNA for the CDR3: TGTGCCGTAAACCGATTCGGGACTAGCCTGGACGGGGAGCTGTTTTTT.

This clone was picked up a small number of times. This chain uses TRBV2 with TRBJ1-1; 7 bases map to TRBD1. CDR1 is SNHLY, CDR2 FYNNEI, per germline. Germline trimming cut 7 bases from V and 0 bases from J; bases unmatched to any gene: 5. CDR3 length: 14 amino acids. In DNA, the CDR3 is TGTGCCAGCATCCCGGACAGGTTGAACACTGAAGCTTTCTTT. Residues: CASIPDRLNTEAFF.

This chain connects TRBV5-1 to TRBJ1-2; D is uncertain. The CDR3 is made up of 14 amino acids. Germline loops: CDR1 SGHRS, CDR2 YFSETQ. Trimming removed 1 base at V and 2 bases at J, with 9 bases between. The DNA for the CDR3 is TGCGCCAGCAGCTTGTCTGCGGGGAACTATGGCTACACCTTC. It encodes CASSLSAGNYGYTF.

This clone was observed a few times. The V and J genes are TRBV7-9 and TRBJ1-2; D ambiguous. The CDR3 is 13 residues long. Trimming removed 4 bases at V and 6 bases at J, with 12 bases between. Per the germline V gene, CDR1 is SEHNR and CDR2 is FQNEAQ (reference sequence). In DNA, the CDR3 is TGTGCCAGCAGCTCCCGGGCCGGGAATGGCTACACCTTC. It specifies CASSSRAGNGYTF. Supplemented by reference TRBV7-9 and TRBJ1-2, the full variable domain reads DTGVSQNPRHKITKRGQNVTFRCDPISEHNRLYWYRQTLGQGPEFLTYFQNEAQLEKSRLLSDRFSAERPKGSFSTLEIQRTEQGDSAMYLCASSSRAGNGYTFGSGTRLTVV.

The chain has TRBV5-1 and TRBJ2-3; 12 nucleotides match TRBD2. Per germline, CDR1 SGHRS and CDR2 YFSETQ. The CDR3 spans 17 residues. After removal of 1 base from V and 1 base from J, the junction contained 4 bases not matched to a gene. This chain's CDR3 is CASSLIPSGGGTDTQYF. The CDR3 bases are TGCGCCAGCAGCTTGATACCTAGCGGGGGGGGCACAGATACGCAGTATTTT. The full variable domain, in which reference TRBV5-1 and TRBJ2-3 provide the parts outside the CDR3, is KAGVTQTPRYLIKTRGQQVTLSCSPISGHRSVSWYQQTPGQGLQFLFEYFSETQRNKGNFPGRFSGRQFSNSRSEMNVSTLELGDSALYLCASSLIPSGGGTDTQYFGPGTRLTVL.